The clone carrying this TCR beta chain was seen a single time. The DNA is omitted, as the CDR3 cannot be located on it reliably, and the CDR3 follows TCRdb's listing. Each CDR3 protein gets one entry after TCRdb re-called the 5' RACE reads with MiXCR. The sample holds 20,000 to 25,000 distinct CDR3 sequences; 15% are singletons and the top ten take about 15%. Stored at -80 C, 2 million PBMCs were the source of the unsorted libraries. CDR1 is SEHNR and CDR2 is FQNEAQ in the germline V gene (reference sequence). The CDR3 spans 21 residues, counting both ends. These data originate in a study of neurological immune-mediated disorders.

The V and J genes are TRBV7-9 and TRBJ2-7; the table's D gene call, TRBD2, was not cross checked with the DNA. Material for sequencing was PBMCs. This receptor was obtained from a female donor with HTLV-1-associated myelopathy (HAM/TSP). CDR3: CASSFYICSAREGGLYYEQYF.